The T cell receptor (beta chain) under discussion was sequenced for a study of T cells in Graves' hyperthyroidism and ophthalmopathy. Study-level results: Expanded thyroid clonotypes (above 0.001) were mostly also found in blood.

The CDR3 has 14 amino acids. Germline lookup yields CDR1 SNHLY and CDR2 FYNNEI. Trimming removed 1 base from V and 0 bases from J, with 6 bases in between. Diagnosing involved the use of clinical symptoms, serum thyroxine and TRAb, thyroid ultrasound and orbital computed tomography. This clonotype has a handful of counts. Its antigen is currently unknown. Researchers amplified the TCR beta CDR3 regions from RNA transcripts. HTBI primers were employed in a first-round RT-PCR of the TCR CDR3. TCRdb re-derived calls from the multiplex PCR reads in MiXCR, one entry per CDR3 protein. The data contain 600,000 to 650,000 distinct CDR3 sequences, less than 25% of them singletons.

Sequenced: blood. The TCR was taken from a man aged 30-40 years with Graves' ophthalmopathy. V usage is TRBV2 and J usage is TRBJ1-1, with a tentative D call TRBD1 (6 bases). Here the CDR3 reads CASSEEGVNTEAFF. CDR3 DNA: TGTGCCAGCAGTGAAGAGGGGGTGAACACTGAAGCTTTCTTT. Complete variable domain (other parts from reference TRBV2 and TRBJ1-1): EPEVTQTPSHQVTQMGQEVILRCVPISNHLYFYWYRQILGQKVEFLVSFYNNEISEKSEIFDDQFSVERPDGSNFTLKIRSTKLEDSAMYFCASSEEGVNTEAFFGQGTRLTVV.